Sequencing of this TCR beta chain was carried out in a study of CD8 T cells in Susac syndrome. cDNA came from around 0.54 to 1 ug RNA primed by random hexamers. Amplification of TCR beta CDR3 was carried out by immunoSEQ multiplex PCR, which covered 54 Vbeta and 13 Jbeta segments. Each CDR3 protein gets one entry after TCRdb re-called the immunoSEQ multiplex PCR reads with MiXCR. This repertoire shows about 73,000 distinct CDR3 sequences, just under 95% found once; its top ten account for around 0.4%. A word on this clonotype: Antigen: not known.

This CDR3 has 15 residues. Per germline, CDR1 SGHTA and CDR2 FQGNSA. Trimming left V 4 bases short and J 0 bases short, with 7 bases between. Whole-study findings and limits: That the number of individuals in its TCR sequencing and HLA analysis was relatively small was acknowledged by the study.

CD8+ and CD4+ T cells were negatively isolated; TEMRA cells were FACS-enriched. The V gene is TRBV7-2, the J gene TRBJ2-6; D gene ambiguous. This sequence was found in a human donor with multiple sclerosis. The source material was CD8+ T cells from PBMCs. The CDR3 sequence: CASSWYNSGANVLTF. CDR3 nucleotide sequence: TGTGCCAGCAGCTGGTACAACTCTGGGGCCAACGTCCTGACTTTC. Using reference TRBV7-2 and TRBJ2-6 for the parts outside the CDR3, the full variable domain is GAGVSQSPSNKVTEKGKDVELRCDPISGHTALYWYRQSLGQGLEFLIYFQGNSAPDKSGLPSDRFSAERTGGSVSTLTIQRTQQEDSAVYLCASSWYNSGANVLTFGAGSRLTVL.